The clone carrying this T cell receptor beta chain was counted between two and nine times. Its antigen is unidentified. The sample belongs to a study of cytomegalovirus exposure and HLA in healthy donors. Study outcomes and limitations: Versus the roughly 690-donor mean, an Asian-associated ancestry cluster reportedly showed fewer N-insertions in a later analysis.

The CDR3 has 13 amino acids. Losses at the gene ends were 3 bases for V and 9 bases for J; bases not matched to a gene: 5. CDR1 KGHSH and CDR2 LQKENI come from the germline V gene. 13 Jbeta primers and 60 Vbeta primers were used for the PCR. Profiled with immunoSEQ multiplex PCR; TCRdb holds only in-frame clones, not every one. The data show roughly 100,000 clones, with around a tenth seen just once and roughly 5% held by the top ten. The specimen was PBMCs. The chain recombines TRBV18 with TRBJ2-1; 7 bases agree with TRBD2. The clonotype originates from a middle-aged man in good health and CMV-seropositive. CDR3 amino acids: CASSPGTISEQFF. The DNA for the CDR3 is TGTGCCAGCTCACCTGGGACTATCAGTGAGCAGTTCTTC.